The 24 T cell receptor beta chains given below trace back to one sample, sequenced in a study of blood T cell repertoires in COVID-19. Profiling relied on immunoSEQ multiplex PCR, and the TCRdb table lists in-frame clones only, not all of them. The data show about 89,000 clones, with 75% to 85% seen just once and about 19% held by the top ten. Material for sequencing was peripheral blood. The receptors shown here come from a woman older than 75 with acute or convalescent COVID-19.

This chain uses TRBV5-1 with TRBJ1-2; 7 bases fit TRBD1. The CDR3 is 15 amino acids. The V gene end was trimmed by 2 bases and the J gene end by 8 bases; junction bases not matched to a gene: 12. CDR1 is SGHRS and CDR2 is YFSETQ in the germline V gene. CDR3 in amino acids: CASSLQTTGAAGYTF. The CDR3 coding sequence is TGCGCCAGCAGCTTACAAACCACAGGGGCAGCAGGCTACACCTTC.

This chain joins TRBV19 and TRBJ1-2; 7 bases match TRBD1. The CDR3 length is 15 residues. Germline CDR1 reads LNHDA; CDR2 reads SQIVND (reference sequence). V gave up 6 bases and J gave up 7 bases; unmatched junction bases: 14. The CDR3 sequence: CASRGPTGKVGGYTF. The CDR3 coding sequence is TGTGCCAGTAGAGGACCGACAGGGAAGGTTGGTGGCTACACCTTC.

V usage is TRBV19 and J usage is TRBJ2-5; D is perhaps TRBD1 (6 bases). Germline V gene sequence: CDR1 LNHDA, CDR2 SQIVND (reference sequence). Trimming stripped 5 bases from V and 2 bases from J, with 15 bases between. This CDR3 is 15 amino acids long. The CDR3 DNA follows: TGTGCCAGTAGTCAGGGGTGGAGAATGCAAGAGACCCAGTACTTC. Amino acid sequence: CASSQGWRMQETQYF.

The chain joins TRBV30 to TRBJ2-6, with 8 nucleotides matching TRBD2. This CDR3 has 17 amino acids. J gave up 3 bases and V 3 bases, and 10 bases lay outside the gene matches. Per germline, CDR1 GTSNPN and CDR2 SVGIG (reference sequence). CDR3 region: CAWRRRAGVGGANVLTF. The CDR3 DNA reads as TGTGCCTGGAGGCGTCGAGCGGGAGTGGGTGGGGCCAACGTCCTGACTTTC.

The chain has TRBV2 and TRBJ2-5; 13 positions match TRBD2. This CDR3 spans 15 amino acids. V shed 4 bases and J 4 bases; nucleotides not matched to a gene: 3. Germline V lookup: CDR1 SNHLY, CDR2 FYNNEI. As DNA, the CDR3 is TGTGCCAGCAGTGTAAGACTAGCGGGGGGAGAGACCCAGTACTTC. Its translation is CASSVRLAGGETQYF.

This chain joins TRBV9 and TRBJ2-1; D is perhaps TRBD2 (5 bases). Looked up from germline, CDR1 is SGDLS and CDR2 is YYNGEE. This CDR3 is built from 16 residues. Trimming removed 3 bases at V and 3 bases at J, with 16 bases between. CDR3 sequence reads: CASSAPSPGYYNEQFF. CDR3 nucleotide sequence: TGTGCCAGCAGCGCCCCTTCGCCGGGATACTACAATGAGCAGTTCTTC.

V usage is TRBV27 and J usage is TRBJ2-7, with 10 bases identical to TRBD1. The germline gives CDR1 MNHEY, CDR2 SMNVEV (reference sequence). This CDR3 contains 15 residues. The trim removed 5 bases at V and 3 bases at J, leaving 7 bases unmatched. CDR3 in amino acids: CASSKPGTGVYEQYF. As DNA, the CDR3 is TGTGCCAGCAGTAAGCCCGGGACAGGGGTCTACGAGCAGTACTTC.

This rearrangement joins TRBV6-1 to TRBJ2-1, with 7 bases that match TRBD2. The CDR3 length is 16 residues. V dropped 2 bases and J dropped 8; count of bases not matched to a gene: 12. Germline V lookup: CDR1 MNHNS, CDR2 SASEGT. The DNA for the CDR3 is TGTGCCAGCAGTGAATGGGCGTGGGAGGGAATGGATGAGCAGTTCTTC. This encodes CASSEWAWEGMDEQFF.

This clone was observed once. J is TRBJ2-5 and V is TRBV4-2; 7 bases match TRBD2. Per the germline V gene, CDR1 is LGHNA and CDR2 is YNFKEQ. Germline trimming cut 1 base from V and 4 bases from J; bases unmatched to any gene: 9. The CDR3 has 16 residues. CDR3 nucleotide sequence: TGTGCCAGCAGCCAAGGTTCTAGCGGAGTAGTAGAGACCCAGTACTTC. As protein: CASSQGSSGVVETQYF.

As for this clone: Within the sample, other DNA sequences also encode this same CDR3. The chain uses TRBV18 and TRBJ1-2; 9 bases fit TRBD1. CDR3 length equals 13 residues. After removal of 3 bases from V and 4 bases from J, the junction contained 0 bases not matched to a gene. Germline V gives CDR1 KGHSH, CDR2 LQKENI. The CDR3 DNA reads TGTGCCAGCTCACCGGACAGGGGCTATGGCTACACCTTC. Translating gives CASSPDRGYGYTF.

The chain recombines TRBV2 with TRBJ2-1; D is uncertain. V lost 4 bases and J 2 bases, leaving 3 bases between the germline ends. Germline CDR1 reads SNHLY; CDR2 reads FYNNEI. This CDR3 has 12 residues. CDR3 nucleotides: TGTGCCAGCAGTGTAACCTACAATGAGCAGTTCTTC. This translates into CASSVTYNEQFF.

The V gene is TRBV30, the J gene TRBJ2-1; 8 positions match TRBD2. Germline CDR1 is GTSNPN and CDR2 is SVGIG (reference sequence). The CDR3 contains 17 residues. V shed 0 bases and J 6 bases; nucleotides not matched to a gene: 13. For the CDR3, the DNA is TGTGCCTGGAGTGTTTATAGCTTCGGGAGGGATGTCAATGAGCAGTTCTTC. Translating gives CAWSVYSFGRDVNEQFF.

This chain connects TRBV11-2 to TRBJ1-1; D is uncertain. V was shortened by 0 bases and J by 5 bases, with 7 bases between the two germline ends. CDR3 length: 13 amino acids. Germline-derived CDR1 and CDR2 are SGHAT and FQNNGV. The CDR3 DNA follows: TGTGCCAGCAGCTTAGAATACGGGACTGAAGCTTTCTTT. Residues: CASSLEYGTEAFF.

The CDR3 DNA is TGTGCCAGCTCACCAACGTGGACAGATCTCGGCTACACCTTC. Protein product: CASSPTWTDLGYTF. This chain joins TRBV18 and TRBJ1-2; D might be TRBD1 (6 bases). V lost 2 bases and J 8 bases, leaving 15 bases between the germline ends. CDR1 KGHSH and CDR2 LQKENI come from the germline V gene. The CDR3 is 14 residues long.

The chain links TRBV19 to TRBJ1-1; tentatively, D is TRBD1 (6 bases). The CDR3 extends over 14 amino acids. Trimming took off 2 bases at V and 7 bases at J, with 14 bases between the two ends. Germline V CDR1 and CDR2: LNHDA, SQIVND (reference sequence). The CDR3 sequence is CASSINRVGNEAFF. The CDR3 nucleotides read TGTGCCAGTAGTATAAACAGGGTGGGCAATGAAGCTTTCTTT.

The chain employs TRBV18 and TRBJ2-3, with D possibly TRBD2 on 5 matching bases. The CDR3 contains 16 residues. CDR1 and CDR2 from the germline V gene are KGHSH and LQKENI. Trimming removed 2 bases from V and 6 bases from J, with 18 bases in between. CDR3 loop: CASSPLLDVPSDTQYF. As DNA, the CDR3 is TGTGCCAGCTCACCATTACTAGACGTGCCTTCGGATACGCAGTATTTT.

V is TRBV5-1 and J is TRBJ2-5, with 9 bases matching TRBD1. This CDR3 is 18 amino acids long. CDR1 and CDR2 (germline): SGHRS, YFSETQ. After removal of 0 bases from V and 4 bases from J, the junction contained 13 bases not matched to a gene. The CDR3 sequence: CASSLAGQGSPLGETQYF. The CDR3 nucleotides read TGCGCCAGCAGCTTGGCTGGACAGGGGAGCCCCTTGGGAGAGACCCAGTACTTC.

The chain is built from TRBV5-4 and TRBJ2-2; 7 bases align to TRBD1. V was pared by 4 bases and J by 1 base, with 4 bases of the junction left unmatched. Per the germline V gene, CDR1 is SGHNT and CDR2 is YYREEE (reference sequence). The CDR3 covers 15 residues. CDR3: CASSNRGRNTGELFF. The CDR3 DNA follows: TGTGCCAGCAGCAACAGGGGACGGAACACCGGGGAGCTGTTTTTT.

The chain joins TRBV9 to TRBJ2-5; 10 nucleotides match TRBD2. The CDR3 runs 14 residues. Losses at the gene ends were 3 bases for V and 3 bases for J; bases not matched to a gene: 2. The germline gives CDR1 SGDLS, CDR2 YYNGEE. The CDR3 is CASSAGLAEETQYF. CDR3 coding DNA: TGTGCCAGCAGCGCCGGACTAGCGGAAGAGACCCAGTACTTC.

This clone turned up a few times. V and J are TRBV5-1 and TRBJ1-1; D perhaps matches TRBD1 (5 bases). The CDR3 is 13 residues long. Germline V CDR1 and CDR2: SGHRS, YFSETQ. The germline V and J ends were trimmed by 5 bases and 1 base, with 9 bases remaining between them. This CDR3 is CASSSQENTEAFF. In DNA form, the CDR3 reads TGCGCCAGCAGTTCACAGGAGAACACTGAAGCTTTCTTT.

The J gene is TRBJ1-3, the V gene TRBV5-6, with 7 bases lining up with TRBD1. CDR1 is SGHDT, CDR2 YYEEEE, per germline. Trimming at V came to 4 bases and at J to 3 bases, leaving 4 bases not matched to a gene. This CDR3 has 14 residues. CDR3 loop: CASSQQGYGNTIYF. CDR3 DNA: TGTGCCAGCAGCCAACAGGGGTATGGAAACACCATATATTTT.

The J gene is TRBJ2-5, the V gene TRBV12-3 or TRBV12-4; D unresolved. Trimming pared 5 bases from V and 6 bases from J, leaving 13 bases between. The CDR3 length is 13 residues. The CDR3 bases are TGTGCCAGCAGTCGACACCTGCCAAAGACCCAGTACTTC. Protein product: CASSRHLPKTQYF.

This clone was counted once. The V and J genes are TRBV20-1 and TRBJ1-1, with D hard to call. This CDR3 spans 11 amino acids. Germline assignment: CDR1 DFQATT and CDR2 SNEGSKA (reference sequence). This CDR3 is CTLGRNTEAFF. The CDR3 nucleotides are TGCACCCTGGGCCGGAACACTGAAGCTTTCTTT.

V gene TRBV19 combines with J gene TRBJ1-5; 8 bases map to TRBD1. This CDR3 has 15 residues. CDR1 is LNHDA and CDR2 is SQIVND in the germline V gene (reference sequence). Trimming at V came to 3 bases and at J to 2 bases, leaving 3 bases not matched to a gene. DNA of the CDR3: TGTGCCAGTAGTATCCTGGACAGGGGCAATCAGCCCCAGCATTTT. Protein sequence: CASSILDRGNQPQHF.